This paragraph covers one T cell receptor (beta chain) sequence. The CDR3 extends over 14 amino acids. With 2 bases removed from V and 4 bases from J, the gap between germline ends came to 11 bases. The germline gives CDR1 KGHSH, CDR2 LQKENI. This sample is drawn from a study of blood T cell repertoires in COVID-19. Study at large: COVID-19 samples, acute and convalescent, were from the United States, Italy and Spain. PBMCs, B-cell-depleted T cells, or T cells provided the cDNA or gDNA that made up the material.

In the study's own analysis: Quantification of nucleated cells was approximated via reference gene primer amplification. Using immunoSEQ multiplex PCR, the repertoire was profiled, and TCRdb retains in-frame clones only, with some absent. V and J calls and clone size are copied from that table; D and trimming were computed from the DNA. The sample has some 350,000 clones; around four fifths are singletons. Sequenced input: peripheral blood. The sequence was obtained from a man in his thirties or forties with active or convalescent COVID-19. The J gene is TRBJ1-1, the V gene TRBV18; D is ambiguous. Here the CDR3 DNA reads TGTGCCAGCTCACCAGTTCGGGGTGGCACTGAAGCTTTCTTT. Its translation: CASSPVRGGTEAFF.